These T cell receptor beta chains were read from a single sample in a study of OX40 agonist ivuxolimab in advanced cancers. Method: immunoSEQ multiplex PCR; TCRdb's copy keeps in-frame clones and lacks some. The top ten hold approximately 2.9% of the sample, which has 50,000 to 80,000 clones, approximately 84% seen once. The starting material was CD4+ or CD8+ T cells sorted from blood, obtained in a trial of the OX40 agonist ivuxolimab. The receptors were gathered from an adult with an advanced solid tumor such as melanoma, head and neck, liver or kidney cancer. Both conserved end residues are part of each CDR3. Each record gives: J gene, V gene, CDR3 protein.

j_gene: TRBJ2-3
v_gene: TRBV7-9
CDR3aa: CASSQDGPDTQYF

j_gene: TRBJ1-5
v_gene: TRBV7-9
CDR3aa: CASSLDRQPQHF

j_gene: TRBJ2-6
v_gene: TRBV28
CDR3aa: CASSLPGANVLTF

j_gene: TRBJ2-2
v_gene: TRBV18
CDR3aa: CASSPRPQGATGELFF

j_gene: TRBJ1-2
v_gene: TRBV19
CDR3aa: CASSIDRSTPAGYTF

j_gene: TRBJ2-2
v_gene: TRBV4-1
CDR3aa: CASSQDRAELNTGELFF

j_gene: TRBJ1-1
v_gene: TRBV19
CDR3aa: CASSSGTSQGAFF

j_gene: TRBJ2-3
v_gene: TRBV4-1
CDR3aa: CASSQPSGGSVDTQYF

j_gene: TRBJ1-1
v_gene: TRBV28
CDR3aa: CASSSGQGWTEAFF

j_gene: TRBJ2-7
v_gene: TRBV4-1
CDR3aa: CASSQTGASYEQYF

j_gene: TRBJ2-1
v_gene: TRBV6-4
CDR3aa: CASSDSSSGNPEQFF

j_gene: TRBJ1-3
v_gene: TRBV10-3
CDR3aa: CAIRTTASGNTIYF

j_gene: TRBJ1-1
v_gene: TRBV6-5
CDR3aa: CASRSGRTEAFF

j_gene: TRBJ1-6
v_gene: TRBV7-9
CDR3aa: CASSLAARGSPLHF

j_gene: TRBJ1-5
v_gene: TRBV18
CDR3aa: CASSPVDNQPQHF

j_gene: TRBJ1-2
v_gene: TRBV30
CDR3aa: CAWREKGAAF

j_gene: TRBJ2-1
v_gene: TRBV2
CDR3aa: CASSPWGQLAEQFF

j_gene: TRBJ2-7
v_gene: TRBV6-1
CDR3aa: CASSEGGVSYEQYF

j_gene: TRBJ2-5
v_gene: TRBV5-6
CDR3aa: CASSSGETQYF

j_gene: TRBJ1-1
v_gene: TRBV5-1
CDR3aa: CASSKSNRGLVAEAFF

j_gene: TRBJ2-4
v_gene: TRBV6-5
CDR3aa: CASSMAGKNIQYF